Following are 19 T cell receptor beta chains from one sample sequenced in a study of blood T cell repertoires in COVID-19. The data were produced by immunoSEQ multiplex PCR, yet TCRdb's version contains in-frame clones alone and is incomplete. The sample includes more than 250,000 clones, roughly nine tenths of them seen just once. Material for sequencing was peripheral blood. The receptors come from a man younger than 35 who had recovered from COVID-19.

J is TRBJ2-1 and V is TRBV20-1, with 7 bases fitting TRBD2. The CDR3 sequence is 14 residues long. V gave up 3 bases and J gave up 2 bases; unmatched junction bases: 4. CDR1 DFQATT and CDR2 SNEGSKA come from the germline V gene (reference sequence). The CDR3 region is CSASPLAAYNEQFF. The CDR3 region has the DNA TGCAGTGCTAGTCCCCTAGCGGCCTACAATGAGCAGTTCTTC.

The V and J genes are TRBV4-3 and TRBJ1-4, with 7 bases matching TRBD1. The junction had 3 bases not matched to a gene; V was cut back by 1 base and J by 4 bases. There are 15 residues in the CDR3. Germline CDR1 LGHNA, CDR2 YSLEER. The CDR3 is CASSQGTGLNEKLFF. CDR3 sequence (DNA): TGCGCCAGCAGCCAAGGGACAGGTCTTAATGAAAAACTGTTTTTT.

The V call is TRBV6-2 or TRBV6-3, the J call TRBJ1-5; a weak D match, TRBD1 (6 bases). CDR1 and CDR2 (germline): MNHEY, SVGEGT. Trimming removed 6 bases from V and 7 bases from J, with 19 bases in between. The CDR3 sequence is 15 residues long. CDR3 in amino acids: CASSPGGQGRQPQHF. In nucleotides, the CDR3 is TGTGCCAGCAGCCCCGGGGGGCAGGGGAGGCAGCCCCAGCATTTT.

This clone was detected a few times. The chain joins TRBV18 to TRBJ2-5; the D gene is possibly TRBD1 (5 bases). Germline CDR1 KGHSH, CDR2 LQKENI. V was shortened by 6 bases and J by 1 base, with 9 bases between the two germline ends. The CDR3 covers 13 residues. The CDR3 DNA reads TGTGCCAGCTCCCCGGACATCCAAGAGACCCAGTACTTC. Residues: CASSPDIQETQYF.

The rearrangement uses TRBV7-9 and TRBJ2-7, with TRBD1 as a possible D gene (6 bases). This CDR3 comprises 14 residues. V was shortened by 4 bases and J by 6 bases, with 16 bases between the two germline ends. CDR1 and CDR2 from the germline V gene are SEHNR and FQNEAQ (reference sequence). CDR3 in DNA: TGTGCCAGCAGCTCTATGGGGGCTAGGGCCGAGCAGTACTTC. As protein: CASSSMGARAEQYF.

The rearrangement joins TRBV19 to TRBJ1-2; 7 bases are a match to TRBD1. The CDR3 runs 13 residues. J was trimmed by 4 bases and V by 7 bases; bases with no gene match: 6. Per germline, CDR1 LNHDA and CDR2 SQIVND (reference sequence). The CDR3 sequence is CASTTGRFYGYTF. The CDR3, as DNA: TGTGCCAGTACGACAGGGAGGTTCTATGGCTACACCTTC.

The chain combines TRBV6-5 with TRBJ1-4; tentative D call: TRBD1 (5 bases). Germline V lookup: CDR1 MNHEY, CDR2 SVGAGI. V was cut by 5 bases and J by 8 bases, with 12 bases left in between. The length of the CDR3 is 13 residues. Here the CDR3 DNA reads TGTGCCAGCAGTCGGGGGGGGTGGGAAAAACTGTTTTTT. Encoded protein: CASSRGGWEKLFF.

The chain uses TRBV29-1 and TRBJ2-3; the match to TRBD1 covers 7 bases. The germline V gene encodes CDR1 SQVTM and CDR2 ANQGSEA. Trimming removed 4 bases from V and 0 bases from J; junction bases left unmatched: 7. The CDR3 extends over 15 amino acids. The CDR3 loop reads CSVAPGTASTDTQYF. For the CDR3, the DNA is TGCAGCGTTGCCCCAGGGACAGCTAGCACAGATACGCAGTATTTT.

The chain uses TRBV9 and TRBJ2-5; 7 bases line up with TRBD1. This CDR3 comprises 15 residues. Germline assignment: CDR1 SGDLS and CDR2 YYNGEE. J gave up 5 bases and V 3 bases, and 10 bases lay outside the gene matches. The CDR3 region is CASSAGRGSVETQYF. The CDR3, as DNA: TGTGCCAGCAGCGCAGGCAGGGGGTCGGTGGAGACCCAGTACTTC.

The chain recombines TRBV18 with TRBJ2-1; TRBD1 agrees at 11 bases. This CDR3 is built from 15 residues. Germline V gives CDR1 KGHSH, CDR2 LQKENI. V trimming: 4 bases; J trimming: 4 bases; junction bases outside the gene matches: 3. CDR3 residues: CASSLGQGAYNEQFF. CDR3 sequence (DNA): TGTGCCAGCTCACTAGGACAGGGGGCTTACAATGAGCAGTTCTTC.

This chain connects TRBV9 to TRBJ2-3; D is unclear. This CDR3 contains 13 residues. CDR1 is SGDLS, CDR2 YYNGEE, per germline. V dropped 3 bases and J dropped 1 base, with 6 bases sitting between them. The CDR3 region is CASSATGTDTQYF. CDR3 bases: TGTGCCAGCAGCGCTACCGGCACAGATACGCAGTATTTT.

The V and J genes are TRBV6-5 and TRBJ1-2; 8 bases agree with TRBD1. V lost 7 bases, J lost 6 bases, and 7 bases stayed unmatched. The CDR3 is 13 residues long. CDR1 and CDR2 from the germline V gene are MNHEY and SVGAGI. The CDR3 reads CASTTGGSNGYTF. The CDR3 bases are TGTGCCAGCACTACAGGGGGAAGTAATGGCTACACCTTC.

This clone ranks as medium-sized. The chain couples TRBV2 to TRBJ2-7; 8 bases line up with TRBD1. Germline V gene data show CDR1 as SNHLY and CDR2 as FYNNEI. Unmatched junction bases numbered 0, after V lost 1 base and J lost 1 base. The CDR3 length is 14 residues. CDR3 sequence (DNA): TGTGCCAGCAGTGAAGACAGGGGGTCCTACGAGCAGTACTTC. Translation: CASSEDRGSYEQYF.

V is TRBV6-1 and J is TRBJ2-1; the match to TRBD2 covers 13 bases. V was pared by 4 bases and J by 4 bases, with 7 bases of the junction left unmatched. CDR1 is MNHNS, CDR2 SASEGT, per germline. This CDR3 comprises 17 residues. CDR3 DNA: TGTGCCAGCAGTGGGACTAGCGGGGGCCCACTTTACAATGAGCAGTTCTTC. This gives the protein CASSGTSGGPLYNEQFF.

The chain uses TRBV18 and TRBJ1-5; D may be TRBD1 (6 bases). V lost 0 bases and J lost 2, with 17 bases in between. This CDR3 comprises 18 residues. From germline, CDR1 is KGHSH and CDR2 LQKENI. The DNA of the CDR3 is TGTGCCAGCTCACCACCGGGGGCAGACACTACTGGCAATCAGCCCCAGCATTTT. Protein product: CASSPPGADTTGNQPQHF.

The chain joins TRBV5-1 to TRBJ2-5; 8 nucleotides align to TRBD1. CDR3 length: 14 amino acids. V lost 1 base to trimming and J lost 5 bases; unmatched junction nucleotides: 4. Germline CDR1 reads SGHRS; CDR2 reads YFSETQ. The DNA of the CDR3 is TGCGCCAGCAGCTTGTCAGGGGGCGGTGAGACCCAGTACTTC. This sequence encodes CASSLSGGGETQYF. The full variable domain, completed using reference TRBV5-1 and TRBJ2-5, is KAGVTQTPRYLIKTRGQQVTLSCSPISGHRSVSWYQQTPGQGLQFLFEYFSETQRNKGNFPGRFSGRQFSNSRSEMNVSTLELGDSALYLCASSLSGGGETQYFGPGTRLLVL.

The J gene is TRBJ2-2, the V gene TRBV6-2 or TRBV6-3; D not resolved. The CDR3 extends over 16 amino acids. Germline-derived CDR1 and CDR2 are MNHEY and SVGEGT. V was shortened by 4 bases and J by 5 bases, with 17 bases between the two germline ends. Here the CDR3 reads CASSSYQVRVTGELFF. The DNA of the CDR3 is TGTGCCAGCAGTTCCTATCAGGTTCGCGTTACCGGGGAGCTGTTTTTT.

The CDR3 is CATSRTGDSGNTIYF. The CDR3 DNA reads as TGTGCCACCAGCAGAACAGGGGATAGTGGAAACACCATATATTTT. This chain connects TRBV15 to TRBJ1-3; 7 nucleotides line up with TRBD1. The CDR3 is 15 residues long. Germline lookup yields CDR1 LNHNV and CDR2 YYDKDF (reference sequence). Trimming took 2 bases from V and 3 from J; bases not matched to a gene: 4.

V gene TRBV5-1 combines with J gene TRBJ2-1; 9 bases fit TRBD2. V shed 0 bases, J shed 10 bases, and the junction held 2 bases outside the gene matches. Looked up from germline, CDR1 is SGHRS and CDR2 is YFSETQ. This CDR3 contains 13 residues. The CDR3 loop is CASSLGLAGEQFF. In DNA, the CDR3 is TGCGCCAGCAGCTTGGGGCTAGCGGGGGAGCAGTTCTTC. The variable domain in full, completed from reference TRBV5-1 and TRBJ2-1, reads KAGVTQTPRYLIKTRGQQVTLSCSPISGHRSVSWYQQTPGQGLQFLFEYFSETQRNKGNFPGRFSGRQFSNSRSEMNVSTLELGDSALYLCASSLGLAGEQFFGPGTRLTVL.